This T cell receptor (beta chain) was profiled in a study of blood T cell repertoires in COVID-19. Measured with immunoSEQ multiplex PCR; TCRdb has only the in-frame clones, and not every one. Of around 420,000 clones in the sample, nearly 90% are singletons; the top ten hold roughly 2%. This clone was seen a handful of times. Losses at the gene ends were 2 bases for V and 8 bases for J; bases not matched to a gene: 4. This CDR3 has 13 amino acids. Germline-derived CDR1 and CDR2 are SGHRS and YFSETQ. The sequencing sample was made of PBMCs or T cells enriched from blood (not recorded which). This chain links TRBV5-1 with TRBJ1-2; 9 bases align to TRBD1. The sequence came from a middle-aged woman with acute COVID-19. This CDR3 is CASSFTGGEGYTF. In DNA form, the CDR3 reads TGCGCCAGCAGCTTCACAGGGGGCGAAGGCTACACCTTC.